Shown below are 8 T cell receptor beta chains from a single sample sequenced in a study of blood T cell repertoires in COVID-19. Clones were sequenced by immunoSEQ multiplex PCR, and TCRdb holds only the in-frame ones, with some missing. This sample has about 110,000 clones, with 80% to 90% found just once. Material: peripheral blood. The receptors originated from a woman of 80 years or more with active or convalescent COVID-19.

The chain employs TRBV7-9 and TRBJ1-1, with TRBD1 matching 9 bases. V shed 5 bases, J shed 4 bases, and the junction held 8 bases outside the gene matches. Per the germline V gene, CDR1 is SEHNR and CDR2 is FQNEAQ (reference sequence). This CDR3 is built from 15 residues. As DNA, the CDR3 is TGTGCCAGCAGCCCGCAGGGACAGGGTACCACTGAAGCTTTCTTT. Protein product: CASSPQGQGTTEAFF.

This CDR3 reads CASSQTPGTATNEKLFF. The CDR3 region has the DNA TGTGCCAGCAGCCAAACCCCCGGGACAGCAACTAATGAAAAACTGTTTTTT. The chain links TRBV3-1 (or the pseudogene TRBV3-2) to TRBJ1-4, with 7 bases aligning to TRBD1. The CDR3 runs to 17 residues. J gave up 0 bases and V 2 bases, and 6 bases lay outside the gene matches. CDR1 is LGHDT and CDR2 is YNNKEL in the germline V gene (reference sequence).

The rearrangement joins TRBV9 to TRBJ1-3; D call uncertain. The ends were cut back, 0 bases at V and 1 base at J, with 11 bases in the middle. Germline CDR1 SGDLS, CDR2 YYNGEE. The CDR3 is made up of 16 amino acids. The CDR3 reads CASSVEIGSSGNTIYF. The CDR3, as DNA: TGTGCCAGCAGCGTAGAGATCGGGAGTTCTGGAAACACCATATATTTT.

The V gene is TRBV10-1, the J gene TRBJ2-7; TRBD1 agrees at 7 bases. The CDR3 contains 13 residues. V lost 3 bases and J lost 4; bases outside the gene matches: 3. Germline V gives CDR1 WNHNN, CDR2 SYGVQD (reference sequence). CDR3 loop: CASSDRGTYEQYF. The CDR3 DNA reads TGCGCCAGCAGTGACAGGGGGACATACGAGCAGTACTTC.

In this sample, this clone turned up a few times. The chain employs TRBV28 and TRBJ2-1; 8 positions match TRBD2. This CDR3 region has 19 residues. Germline assignment: CDR1 MDHEN and CDR2 SYDVKM. The junction had 18 bases not matched to a gene; V was cut back by 8 bases and J by 0 bases. The CDR3 sequence: CASGELGAGGDSSYNEQFF. Written as DNA, the CDR3 is TGTGCCAGCGGAGAGCTCGGGGCGGGAGGCGATAGCTCCTACAATGAGCAGTTCTTC.

The genes are TRBV18 and TRBJ2-6; 11 nucleotides match TRBD2. Germline-derived CDR1 and CDR2 are KGHSH and LQKENI. Losses at the gene ends were 3 bases for V and 2 bases for J; bases not matched to a gene: 9. The CDR3 is 19 residues long. CDR3 residues: CASSPTKLAGVAGANVLTF. The CDR3 region has the DNA TGTGCCAGCTCACCTACAAAACTAGCGGGAGTAGCTGGGGCCAACGTCCTGACTTTC.

CDR3 nucleotides: TGCAGCGTTGAAGGGGACAGGGGTGTCTATGGCTACACCTTC. This encodes CSVEGDRGVYGYTF. The chain joins TRBV29-1 to TRBJ1-2; 10 bases line up with TRBD1. Per germline, CDR1 SQVTM and CDR2 ANQGSEA. The junction had 3 bases not matched to a gene; V was cut back by 1 base and J by 4 bases. The CDR3 has 14 amino acids. Complete variable domain (other parts from reference TRBV29-1 and TRBJ1-2): SAVISQKPSRDICQRGTSLTIQCQVDSQVTMMFWYRQQPGQSLTLIATANQGSEATYESGFVIDKFPISRPNLTFSTLTVSNMSPEDSSIYLCSVEGDRGVYGYTFGSGTRLTVV.

This clone was picked up one time. The chain carries TRBV9 and TRBJ2-2; D possibly corresponds to TRBD2 (5 bases). CDR1 SGDLS and CDR2 YYNGEE come from the germline V gene. This CDR3 spans 16 amino acids. V lost 0 bases, J lost 7 bases, and 16 bases lay in between. This CDR3 reads CASSVGRTSGGGELFF. The CDR3 DNA reads as TGTGCCAGCAGCGTAGGCAGGACCAGCGGTGGCGGGGAGCTGTTTTTT.